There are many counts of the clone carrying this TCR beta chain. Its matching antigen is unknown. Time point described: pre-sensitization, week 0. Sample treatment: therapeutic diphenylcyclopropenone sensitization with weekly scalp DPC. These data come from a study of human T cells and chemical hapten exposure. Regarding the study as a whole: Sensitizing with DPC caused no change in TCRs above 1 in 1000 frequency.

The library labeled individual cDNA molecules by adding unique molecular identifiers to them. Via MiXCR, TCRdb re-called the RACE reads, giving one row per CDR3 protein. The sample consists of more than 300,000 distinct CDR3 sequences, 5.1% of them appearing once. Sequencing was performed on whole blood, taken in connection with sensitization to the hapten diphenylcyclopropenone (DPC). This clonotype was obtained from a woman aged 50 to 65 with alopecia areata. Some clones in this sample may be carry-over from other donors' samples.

CDR3 in DNA: TGTGCCAGCAGCCCGGGGACAGAGAACACCGGGGAGCTGTTTTTT. It codes for CASSPGTENTGELFF. The chain carries TRBV13 and TRBJ2-2, with 7 bases lining up with TRBD1. This CDR3 is built from 15 residues. Germline loops: CDR1 PRHDT, CDR2 FYEKMQ (reference sequence). J lost 1 base, V lost 5 bases, and 4 bases had no gene match.